Shown below are 21 T cell receptor beta chains from a single sample sequenced in a study of cytomegalovirus exposure and HLA in healthy donors. The primer mix had 60 Vbeta and 13 Jbeta primers. Only in-frame clones appear in the TCRdb table, and some are missing; sequencing was by immunoSEQ multiplex PCR. This table holds nearly 110,000 clones, 74% found once. The sequencing input was PBMCs. These receptors all come from a woman aged 40 to 50 in good health and CMV-seropositive.

The chain's CDR3 is CAILAGGDNEQFF. In DNA form, the CDR3 reads TGTGCCATTCTAGCGGGGGGGGACAATGAGCAGTTCTTC. The rearrangement uses TRBV2 and TRBJ2-1, with 12 bases that match TRBD2. Trimming at V came to 10 bases and at J to 5 bases, leaving 3 bases not matched to a gene. The CDR3 length is 13 residues. Per the germline V gene, CDR1 is SNHLY and CDR2 is FYNNEI.

The rearrangement uses TRBV6-5 and TRBJ1-2, with a weak D call TRBD1 (5 bases). Between the trimmed V and J ends, which lost 0 bases and 7 bases, there was a span of 9 bases. The CDR3 has 13 amino acids. Germline loops: CDR1 MNHEY, CDR2 SVGAGI. CDR3 protein: CASSYSSQGGYTF. CDR3 DNA sequence: TGTGCCAGCAGTTACTCTAGTCAGGGTGGCTACACCTTC.

The rearrangement joins TRBV5-1 to TRBJ2-7, with 8 bases that match TRBD2. The CDR3 is 18 residues long. Germline CDR1 SGHRS, CDR2 YFSETQ. V lost 4 bases and J lost 5; bases outside the gene matches: 20. The CDR3 sequence is CASSHRFEPGTSLNEQYF. DNA for the CDR3: TGCGCCAGCAGCCATAGATTCGAGCCCGGGACTAGTTTGAACGAGCAGTACTTC.

This chain joins TRBV2 and TRBJ1-3, with 9 nucleotides matching TRBD1. V trimming: 2 bases; J trimming: 2 bases; junction bases outside the gene matches: 10. Germline values: CDR1 SNHLY, CDR2 FYNNEI. CDR3 size: 18 residues. CDR3 coding DNA: TGTGCCAGCAGTGAAAGGGGACAGGGTTTTAGCGCTGGAAACACCATATATTTT. Protein sequence: CASSERGQGFSAGNTIYF.

The rearrangement joins TRBV5-1 to TRBJ1-1; D is undetermined. In germline, CDR1 is SGHRS, CDR2 YFSETQ. This CDR3 contains 15 residues. The V end lost 0 bases, the J end lost 4 bases, and 13 bases lay between the germline ends. The CDR3, as DNA: TGCGCCAGCAGCTTGGCCAATCCCCGCGGCACTGAAGCTTTCTTT. Translation: CASSLANPRGTEAFF. Full variable domain (outside the CDR3, taken from reference TRBV5-1 and TRBJ1-1): KAGVTQTPRYLIKTRGQQVTLSCSPISGHRSVSWYQQTPGQGLQFLFEYFSETQRNKGNFPGRFSGRQFSNSRSEMNVSTLELGDSALYLCASSLANPRGTEAFFGQGTRLTVV.

In nucleotides, the CDR3 is TGTGCCAGCAGTGATCTTGCAGGGGGTCCCTACGAGCAGTACTTC. It encodes CASSDLAGGPYEQYF. This rearrangement joins TRBV6-1 to TRBJ2-7; 7 positions agree with TRBD1. This CDR3 region has 15 residues. Losses at the gene ends were 3 bases for V and 2 bases for J; bases not matched to a gene: 7. Germline CDR1 and CDR2: MNHNS and SASEGT.

The chain couples TRBV6-5 to TRBJ1-2, with D perhaps TRBD1 (5 bases). V lost 2 bases and J lost 2, with 15 bases in between. The CDR3 length is 16 residues. Per germline, CDR1 MNHEY and CDR2 SVGAGI. The CDR3 nucleotides are TGTGCCAGCAGTTACGCAAACCGCAGGGCGAACTATGGCTACACCTTC. This translates into CASSYANRRANYGYTF.

The V gene is TRBV10-3, the J gene TRBJ2-3, with D perhaps matching TRBD1 (5 bases). CDR1 and CDR2 from the germline V gene are ENHRY and SYGVKD. The CDR3 is 13 residues long. The V and J ends lost 2 bases and 5 bases respectively, with 8 bases between them. This CDR3 reads CAISEPGIDTQYF. The CDR3 DNA sequence: TGTGCCATCAGTGAGCCAGGGATAGATACGCAGTATTTT.

V and J are TRBV7-9 and TRBJ1-2, with D possibly matching TRBD1 (6 bases). The CDR3 is made up of 15 amino acids. Trimming took off 5 bases at V and 8 bases at J, with 21 bases between the two ends. The V gene's germline CDR1 is SEHNR and CDR2 FQNEAQ (reference sequence). The CDR3 DNA is TGTGCCAGCAGCCCACTGTTCGGGGGGGCGGGAGGCTACACCTTC. Its protein product is CASSPLFGGAGGYTF.

The gene calls are TRBV5-1 and TRBJ2-2, with a possible D match to TRBD2 (7 bases). The V gene lost 1 base and the J gene lost 1 base, with 14 bases spanning the gap. Germline CDR1 reads SGHRS; CDR2 reads YFSETQ. This CDR3 has 17 amino acids. In DNA form, the CDR3 reads TGCGCCAGCAGCTTGCGGCAGGGGAGGGGGAACACCGGGGAGCTGTTTTTT. Translating it yields CASSLRQGRGNTGELFF.

This clone came up a few times. V gene TRBV18 combines with J gene TRBJ1-1; maybe TRBD1 (6 bases). Trimming left V 4 bases short and J 2 bases short, with 17 bases between. The CDR3 runs 16 residues. The germline V gene encodes CDR1 KGHSH and CDR2 LQKENI. CDR3 DNA sequence: TGTGCCAGCTCACTCACACCGGGACAAACAAACACTGAAGCTTTCTTT. Translating it yields CASSLTPGQTNTEAFF.

This chain joins TRBV30 and TRBJ2-1; TRBD1 agrees at 8 bases. The CDR3 is made up of 14 amino acids. Trimming removed 1 base from V and 9 bases from J; junction bases left unmatched: 8. Germline CDR1 and CDR2: GTSNPN and SVGIG (reference sequence). CDR3 nucleotides: TGTGCCTGGAGTGGTGGACAGGGCATCAGTGAGCAGTTCTTC. This codes for CAWSGGQGISEQFF.

The chain combines TRBV9 with TRBJ2-7; D remains ambiguous. Germline V CDR1 and CDR2: SGDLS, YYNGEE. The CDR3 is 14 amino acids. V lost 0 bases and J lost 0, with 7 bases in between. CDR3 in DNA: TGTGCCAGCAGCGTAGCTGAGAGCTCCTACGAGCAGTACTTC. Residues: CASSVAESSYEQYF.

V gene TRBV5-1 combines with J gene TRBJ1-5; TRBD1 aligns across 9 bases. The germline gives CDR1 SGHRS, CDR2 YFSETQ. V was pared by 3 bases and J by 12 bases, with 16 bases of the junction left unmatched. CDR3 length: 16 residues. CDR3 DNA: TGCGCCAGCAGCTCAAACGGTCCCGGGACAGGGAGCGACCAGCATTTT. Translated, it gives CASSSNGPGTGSDQHF.

The gene calls are TRBV6-5 and TRBJ1-3; no clear D gene. Germline assignment: CDR1 MNHEY and CDR2 SVGAGI. The CDR3 consists of 14 residues. The V gene lost 4 bases and the J gene lost 0 bases, with 7 bases spanning the gap. CDR3 in amino acids: CASSLTDSGNTIYF. CDR3 in DNA: TGTGCCAGCAGTTTAACAGACTCTGGAAACACCATATATTTT.

The CDR3 here is CASSQDRIGTDTQYF. DNA of the CDR3: TGCGCCAGCAGCCAAGATAGAATCGGCACAGATACGCAGTATTTT. J is TRBJ2-3 and V is TRBV4-3; no definite D call. Germline values: CDR1 LGHNA, CDR2 YSLEER. The CDR3 covers 15 residues. V was clipped by 0 bases and J by 1 base, with 8 bases between them.

The chain combines TRBV7-2 with TRBJ2-5, with 8 bases lining up with TRBD2. Unmatched junction bases numbered 13, after V lost 8 bases and J lost 5 bases. Germline V gene lookup returns CDR1 SGHTA and CDR2 FQGNSA. The CDR3 consists of 15 residues. The CDR3, as DNA: TGTGCCAGCGGCGGATCAGCGGGGGTCGGGGAGACCCAGTACTTC. Residues: CASGGSAGVGETQYF.

The chain carries TRBV27 and TRBJ1-1; TRBD1 agrees at 7 bases. Unmatched junction bases numbered 9, after V lost 8 bases and J lost 6 bases. Germline values: CDR1 MNHEY, CDR2 SMNVEV (reference sequence). The CDR3 length is 13 residues. CDR3: CASAPRGRAEAFF. DNA for the CDR3: TGTGCCAGCGCACCTAGGGGGCGGGCTGAAGCTTTCTTT.

V gene TRBV5-4 combines with J gene TRBJ2-2; 9 bases align to TRBD1. The germline V gene has CDR1 SGHNT and CDR2 YYREEE (reference sequence). V shed 4 bases and J 0 bases; nucleotides not matched to a gene: 7. This CDR3 spans 17 amino acids. In DNA, the CDR3 is TGTGCCAGCAGCGTAAACAGGGGGCTGGCGAACACCGGGGAGCTGTTTTTT. This codes for CASSVNRGLANTGELFF.

This sequence joins TRBV5-4 and TRBJ1-4; 7 bases line up with TRBD1. The V gene end was trimmed by 0 bases and the J gene end by 7 bases; junction bases not matched to a gene: 0. This CDR3 region has 13 residues. Germline V CDR1 and CDR2: SGHNT, YYREEE (reference sequence). Here the CDR3 DNA reads TGTGCCAGCAGCTTGGGGGACAGTGAAAAACTGTTTTTT. Residues: CASSLGDSEKLFF.

The CDR3 DNA is TGTGCCAGCAGCCAAGACATAGGGGGAAACTATGGCTACACCTTC. This codes for CASSQDIGGNYGYTF. The gene calls are TRBV14 and TRBJ1-2; the D gene is possibly TRBD1 (6 bases). This CDR3 comprises 15 residues. V lost 0 bases, J lost 2 bases, and 10 bases lay in between. Germline assignment: CDR1 SGHDN and CDR2 FVKESK.